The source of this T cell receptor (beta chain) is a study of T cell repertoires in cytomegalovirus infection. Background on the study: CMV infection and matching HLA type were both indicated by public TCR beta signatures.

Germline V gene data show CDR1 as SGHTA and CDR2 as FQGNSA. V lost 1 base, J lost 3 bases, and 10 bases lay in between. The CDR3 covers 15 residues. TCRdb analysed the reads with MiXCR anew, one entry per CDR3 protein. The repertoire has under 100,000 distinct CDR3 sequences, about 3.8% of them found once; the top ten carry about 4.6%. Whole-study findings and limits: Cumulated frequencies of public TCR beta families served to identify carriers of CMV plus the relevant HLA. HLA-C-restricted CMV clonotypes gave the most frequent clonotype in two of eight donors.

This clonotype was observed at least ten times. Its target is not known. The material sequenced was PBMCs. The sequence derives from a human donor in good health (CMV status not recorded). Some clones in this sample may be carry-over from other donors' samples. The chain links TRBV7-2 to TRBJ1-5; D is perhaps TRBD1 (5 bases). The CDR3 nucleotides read TGTGCCAGCAGCTTAGGTTGGGGGACCAATCAGCCCCAGCATTTT. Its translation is CASSLGWGTNQPQHF.